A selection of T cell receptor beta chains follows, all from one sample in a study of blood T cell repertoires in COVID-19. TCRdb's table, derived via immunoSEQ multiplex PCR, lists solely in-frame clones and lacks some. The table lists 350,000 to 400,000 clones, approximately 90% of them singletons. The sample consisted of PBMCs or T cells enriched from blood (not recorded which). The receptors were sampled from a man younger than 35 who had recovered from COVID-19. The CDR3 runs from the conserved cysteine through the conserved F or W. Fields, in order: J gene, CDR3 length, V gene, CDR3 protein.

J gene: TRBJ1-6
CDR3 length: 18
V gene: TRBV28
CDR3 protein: CASSLYRLEGTEGSPLHF

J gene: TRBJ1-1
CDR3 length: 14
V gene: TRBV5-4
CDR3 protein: CASRLAGGRTEAFF

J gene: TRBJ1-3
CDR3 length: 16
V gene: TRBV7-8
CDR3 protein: CASSLGQGALGNTIYF

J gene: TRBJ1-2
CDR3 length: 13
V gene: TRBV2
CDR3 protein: CASSAGTGPGYTF

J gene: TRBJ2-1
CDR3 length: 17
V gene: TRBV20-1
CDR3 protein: CSASALPGTSGGGEQFF

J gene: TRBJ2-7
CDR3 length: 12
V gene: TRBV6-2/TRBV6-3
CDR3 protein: CASSPTGYEQYF

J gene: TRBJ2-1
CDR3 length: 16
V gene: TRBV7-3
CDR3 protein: CASSLAGGNPYNEQFF

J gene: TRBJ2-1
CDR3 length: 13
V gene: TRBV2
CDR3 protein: CASSFGGRNEQFF

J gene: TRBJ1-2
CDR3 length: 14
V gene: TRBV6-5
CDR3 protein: CASSPTGGLLGYTF

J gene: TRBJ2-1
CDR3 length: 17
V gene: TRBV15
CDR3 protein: CATSSGRVAGGYNEQFF

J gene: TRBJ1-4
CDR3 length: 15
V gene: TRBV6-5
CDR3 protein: CASSSRGETNEKLFF

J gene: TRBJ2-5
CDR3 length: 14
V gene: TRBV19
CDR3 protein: CASSRDRGQETQYF

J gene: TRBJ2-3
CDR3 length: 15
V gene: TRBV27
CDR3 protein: CASSLERGGTDTQYF

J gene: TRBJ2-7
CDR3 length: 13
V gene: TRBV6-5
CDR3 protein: CASKGGSSYEQYF

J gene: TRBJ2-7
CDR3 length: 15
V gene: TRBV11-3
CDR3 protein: CASSSSGGDHYEQYF

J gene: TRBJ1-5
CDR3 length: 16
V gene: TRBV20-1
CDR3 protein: CSASQVTVYSNQPQHF

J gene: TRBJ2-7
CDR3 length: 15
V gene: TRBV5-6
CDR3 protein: CASSLKGQGSYEQYF

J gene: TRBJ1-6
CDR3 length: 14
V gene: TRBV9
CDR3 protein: CASSVGASNSPLHF

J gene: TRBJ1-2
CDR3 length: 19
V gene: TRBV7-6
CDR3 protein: CASSSLSRTGPESNYGYTF

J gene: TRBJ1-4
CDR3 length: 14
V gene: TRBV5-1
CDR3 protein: CASSFDRGREKLFF

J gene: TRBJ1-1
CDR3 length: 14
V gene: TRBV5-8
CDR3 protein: CASSLVQVNTEAFF

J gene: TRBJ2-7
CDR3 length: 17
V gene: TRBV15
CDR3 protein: CATSRDPREGRPYEQYF

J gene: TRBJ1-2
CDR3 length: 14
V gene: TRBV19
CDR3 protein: CASSGTGLTYGYTF

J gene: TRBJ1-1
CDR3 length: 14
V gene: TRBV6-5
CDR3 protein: CASSSVLMNTEAFF

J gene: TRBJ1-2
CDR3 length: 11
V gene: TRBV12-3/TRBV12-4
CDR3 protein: CASARGYGYTF

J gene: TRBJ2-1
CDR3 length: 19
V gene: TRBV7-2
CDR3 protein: CASSLWTKSTSGKANEQFF

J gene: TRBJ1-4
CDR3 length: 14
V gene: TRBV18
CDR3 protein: CASSPQAQNEKLFF

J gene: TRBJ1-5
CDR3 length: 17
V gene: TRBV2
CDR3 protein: CASSAGGQARFNQPQHF

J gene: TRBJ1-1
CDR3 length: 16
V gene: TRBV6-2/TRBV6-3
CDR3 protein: CASSYFRLGGKTEAFF

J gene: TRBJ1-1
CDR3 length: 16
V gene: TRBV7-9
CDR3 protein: CASSLNSGQAGTEAFF

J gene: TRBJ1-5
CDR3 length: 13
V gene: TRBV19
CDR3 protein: CASSKAGNQPQHF

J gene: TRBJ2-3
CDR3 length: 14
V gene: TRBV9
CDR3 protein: CASSVASSTDTQYF

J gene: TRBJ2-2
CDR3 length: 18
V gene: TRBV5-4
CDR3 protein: CASSLGLAGGLNTGELFF

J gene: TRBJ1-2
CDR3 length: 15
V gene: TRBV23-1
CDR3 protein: CASSQGSPFFYGYTF

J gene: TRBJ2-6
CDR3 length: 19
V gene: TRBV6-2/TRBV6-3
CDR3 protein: CASSEKAGQGNSGANVLTF

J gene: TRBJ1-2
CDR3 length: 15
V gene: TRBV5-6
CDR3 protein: CASRPSTGPNYGYTF

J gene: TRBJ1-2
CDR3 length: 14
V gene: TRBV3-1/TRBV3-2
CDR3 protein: CASSQDQGGYGYTF

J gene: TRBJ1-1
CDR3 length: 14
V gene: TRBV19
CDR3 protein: CASSRGRANTEAFF

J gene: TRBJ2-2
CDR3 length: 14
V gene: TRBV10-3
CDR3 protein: CAISSKTGSGELFF

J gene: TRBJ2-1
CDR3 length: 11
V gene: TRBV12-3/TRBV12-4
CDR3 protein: CASRLNNEQFF

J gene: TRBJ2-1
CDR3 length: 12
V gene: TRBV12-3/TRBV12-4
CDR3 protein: CASSLQGWGQFF

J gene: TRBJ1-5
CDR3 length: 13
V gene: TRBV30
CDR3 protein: CAWSYDRNQPQHF

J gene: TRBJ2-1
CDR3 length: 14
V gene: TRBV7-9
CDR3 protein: CASSPLWDRRRQFF

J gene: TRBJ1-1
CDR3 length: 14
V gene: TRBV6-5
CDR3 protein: CASSTAPREAEAFF

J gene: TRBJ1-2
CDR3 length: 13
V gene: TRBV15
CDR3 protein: CATSLREPGGYTF

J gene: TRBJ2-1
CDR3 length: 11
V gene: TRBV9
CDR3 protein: CASSVGDEQFF

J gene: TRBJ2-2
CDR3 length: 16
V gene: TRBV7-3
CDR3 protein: CASSQAASGVTGELFF

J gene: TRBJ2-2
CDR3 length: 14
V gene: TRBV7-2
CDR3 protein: CASSSGQKAGELFF

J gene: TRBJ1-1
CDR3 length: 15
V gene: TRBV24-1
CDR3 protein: CATSDTQGLNTEAFF

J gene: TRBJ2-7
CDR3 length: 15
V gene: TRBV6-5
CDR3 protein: CASTPHGQKTYEQYF